This T cell receptor (beta chain) emerged from a study of graft-versus-host responses after intestinal transplantation. Study observations and caveats: The study found high graft-versus-host to host-versus-graft clonal ratios in allografts of patients with graft-donor T cell macrochimerism. An association linked early post-transplant HvG declines with peak circulating GvH clone levels.

V trimming: 4 bases; J trimming: 5 bases; junction bases outside the gene matches: 11. This CDR3 comprises 16 residues. The germline V gene has CDR1 SGHDT and CDR2 YYEEEE. About this clone itself: Its antigen is unknown.

The data were produced by immunoSEQ multiplex PCR, yet TCRdb's version contains in-frame clones alone and is incomplete. The sample has around 130,000 clones, more than 90% seen once. The sample in question was unstimulated CD4+ T cells sorted from spleen or lymph node cells, obtained before intestinal transplant. The V call is TRBV5-6, the J call TRBJ2-1; TRBD1 matches at 8 bases. The clonotype comes from a human donor who received an intestinal transplant. The CDR3 here is CASSKDRDFFHNEQFF. Written as DNA, the CDR3 is TGTGCCAGCAGCAAGGACAGGGATTTTTTCCACAATGAGCAGTTCTTC.